These 22 T cell receptor beta chains were sequenced from one sample in a study of CD8 T cells in ankylosing spondylitis. TCRdb re-derived calls from the 5' RACE reads in MiXCR, one entry per CDR3 protein. The sample records about 200,000 distinct CDR3 sequences, 9.5% to 15% being singletons. Input material: blood, either unsorted or a sorted T cell fraction (not recorded which). Receptor source: a male donor with ankylosing spondylitis or in good health (not recorded which).

This chain connects TRBV6-1 to TRBJ2-1, with 7 bases that match TRBD1. Germline assignment: CDR1 MNHNS and CDR2 SASEGT. J was trimmed by 6 bases and V by 6 bases; bases with no gene match: 5. The CDR3 covers 13 residues. The CDR3 loop is CASSLGTVNEQFF. In DNA, the CDR3 is TGTGCCAGCAGCCTCGGGACAGTCAATGAGCAGTTCTTC.

The sample holds a few counts of this clonotype. J is TRBJ2-5 and V is TRBV27, with 8 bases fitting TRBD2. The CDR3 totals 13 residues. With 5 bases clipped from V and 10 bases from J, the junction kept 9 bases outside the gene matches. CDR1 and CDR2 (germline): MNHEY, SMNVEV (reference sequence). The CDR3 region is CASSIGGSGVQYF. The CDR3, as DNA: TGTGCCAGCAGTATCGGGGGTAGCGGGGTCCAGTACTTC.

A word on this clonotype: One end of the junction is discordant with germline, which a read error may explain. V is TRBV24-1 and J is TRBJ1-5; D call uncertain. The CDR3 loop spans 10 amino acids. Germline lookup yields CDR1 KGHDR and CDR2 SFDVKD. The chain's CDR3 is CATSDPPPDF. For the CDR3, the DNA is TGTGCCACCAGTGACCCCCCCCCGGACTTT.

The V call is TRBV29-1, the J call TRBJ2-1; 9 nucleotides align to TRBD2. Germline V lookup: CDR1 SQVTM, CDR2 ANQGSEA. The ends lost 2 bases at V and 5 bases at J; junction bases unmatched: 7. The CDR3 covers 15 residues. CDR3 loop: CSVENSGSFDNEQFF. CDR3 sequence (DNA): TGCAGCGTTGAAAATAGCGGGAGTTTCGACAATGAGCAGTTCTTC.

This clonotype occurred a few times. The chain combines TRBV11-2 with TRBJ2-7, with 9 nucleotides matching TRBD2. CDR1 and CDR2 (germline): SGHAT, FQNNGV. After removal of 2 bases from V and 3 bases from J, the junction contained 5 bases not matched to a gene. There are 15 residues in the CDR3. Written as DNA, the CDR3 is TGTGCCAGCAGCTTAATAGCGGGGGAGTTCTACGAGCAGTACTTC. Its translation is CASSLIAGEFYEQYF.

The chain combines TRBV5-1 with TRBJ2-1, with 11 positions matching TRBD2. V shed 1 base and J 1 base; nucleotides not matched to a gene: 4. This CDR3 has 17 amino acids. The germline gives CDR1 SGHRS, CDR2 YFSETQ. The chain's CDR3 is CASSLSGLAGSYNEQFF. The CDR3 nucleotides read TGCGCCAGCAGCTTGTCCGGACTAGCGGGTTCCTACAATGAGCAGTTCTTC.

The chain employs TRBV4-1 and TRBJ2-7; perhaps TRBD2 as D (5 bases). Trimming took off 4 bases at V and 0 bases at J, with 19 bases between the two ends. Germline CDR1 is MGHRA and CDR2 is YSYEKL. CDR3 length equals 17 residues. The CDR3 coding sequence is TGCGCCAGCAGCCCAACCTCCGCGGGCCCAAGCTCCTACGAGCAGTACTTC. Translation gives CASSPTSAGPSSYEQYF.

There are a few counts of this clonotype. The chain carries TRBV27 and TRBJ2-5; the match to TRBD2 covers 10 bases. CDR3 length: 16 residues. The J segment lost 3 bases and the V segment lost 2 bases, leaving 6 bases of the junction unmatched. Germline-derived CDR1 and CDR2 are MNHEY and SMNVEV (reference sequence). CDR3 sequence: CASSLGTLAGEETQYF. CDR3 DNA sequence: TGTGCCAGCAGTTTAGGGACCCTAGCGGGAGAAGAGACCCAGTACTTC.

This clonotype showed up just a few times. The chain joins TRBV29-1 to TRBJ1-1, with TRBD1 as a possible D gene (6 bases). V gave up 4 bases and J gave up 6 bases, with 9 bases separating them. The germline gives CDR1 SQVTM, CDR2 ANQGSEA. The CDR3 has 11 amino acids. The CDR3, as DNA: TGCAGCGTTGTTCGGGGGCCTGAAGCTTTCTTT. Encoded protein: CSVVRGPEAFF.

This clonotype was seen a few times. The chain carries TRBV12-3 or TRBV12-4 and TRBJ1-1; D may be TRBD1 (5 bases). V dropped 6 bases and J dropped 7 bases, with 15 bases sitting between them. This CDR3 region has 13 residues. In nucleotides, the CDR3 is TGTGCCAGCAGCCCAGGGTATGAGGGTGAAGCTTTCTTT. This codes for CASSPGYEGEAFF.

V and J are TRBV7-2 and TRBJ2-1; D not certain. Trimming took off 3 bases at V and 8 bases at J, with 14 bases between the two ends. Germline-derived CDR1 and CDR2 are SGHTA and FQGNSA. This CDR3 is built from 14 residues. CDR3 nucleotide sequence: TGTGCCAGCAGCTTCGTACCCGGCTCGGATGAGCAGTTCTTC. Protein sequence: CASSFVPGSDEQFF.

Ten or more counts support this clonotype. This sequence joins TRBV6-1 and TRBJ2-7; 7 bases agree with TRBD2. CDR1 is MNHNS, CDR2 SASEGT, per germline. CDR3 length: 15 residues. Trimming at V came to 4 bases and at J to 2 bases, leaving 8 bases not matched to a gene. CDR3 loop: CASSALGGAAYEQYF. The CDR3, as DNA: TGTGCCAGCAGTGCCTTGGGAGGGGCGGCCTACGAGCAGTACTTC.

The chain couples TRBV12-3 or TRBV12-4 to TRBJ2-1; no clear D gene. The CDR3 has 12 residues. The ends were cut back, 6 bases at V and 7 bases at J, with 10 bases in the middle. The CDR3 is CASSYPENEQFF. CDR3 coding DNA: TGTGCCAGCAGCTACCCCGAGAATGAGCAGTTCTTC.

Here the CDR3 reads CASSSVRQNNSPLHF. The CDR3 region has the DNA TGTGCCAGCAGCTCTGTTCGACAGAATAATTCACCCCTCCACTTT. The V and J genes are TRBV11-3 and TRBJ1-6; TRBD1 might be the D (5 bases). Trimming left V 4 bases short and J 5 bases short, with 12 bases between. This CDR3 has 15 amino acids. Germline-derived CDR1 and CDR2 are SGHNT and YENEEA.

V gene TRBV29-1 combines with J gene TRBJ2-1; 9 bases agree with TRBD1. The V and J ends lost 6 bases and 6 bases, in that order; junction bases with no gene match: 9. Germline-derived CDR1 and CDR2 are SQVTM and ANQGSEA. This CDR3 comprises 14 residues. The CDR3 spells CSVDGQGTFNEQFF. CDR3 nucleotides: TGCAGCGTGGATGGACAGGGGACGTTCAATGAGCAGTTCTTC.

The rearrangement uses TRBV27 and TRBJ2-3; unclear D gene. Germline CDR1 MNHEY, CDR2 SMNVEV (reference sequence). Deletions cut 0 bases from V and 4 bases from J, with 8 bases between. This CDR3 has 14 residues. The CDR3 DNA reads TGTGCCAGCAGTTTATCCGGACCCTCAGATACGCAGTATTTT. Its translation: CASSLSGPSDTQYF.

This clonotype has a handful of counts. This chain uses TRBV4-1 with TRBJ1-2; D is perhaps TRBD1 (5 bases). The CDR3 consists of 16 residues. With 3 bases removed from V and 2 bases from J, the gap between germline ends came to 16 bases. Germline CDR1 is MGHRA and CDR2 is YSYEKL. The CDR3 nucleotides are TGCGCCAGCAGCCAGGCGGCGGCAGGGCTCAACTATGGCTACACCTTC. Residues: CASSQAAAGLNYGYTF.

The rearrangement joins TRBV12-3 or TRBV12-4 to TRBJ2-3; no clear D gene. Trimming stripped 2 bases from V and 6 bases from J, with 6 bases between. The CDR3 covers 12 residues. The CDR3 is CASSLQTDTQYF. DNA for the CDR3: TGTGCCAGCAGTTTACAGACGGATACGCAGTATTTT.

This sequence joins TRBV6-1 and TRBJ2-3, with D possibly being TRBD2 (5 bases). CDR1 and CDR2 from the germline V gene are MNHNS and SASEGT. The ends were cut back, 2 bases at V and 2 bases at J, with 11 bases in the middle. The CDR3 contains 15 residues. CDR3 coding DNA: TGTGCCAGCAGTGAACCCGCTAGCTCCACAGATACGCAGTATTTT. Translating gives CASSEPASSTDTQYF.

In this sample, this clonotype turned up a few times. This chain connects TRBV14 to TRBJ1-5, with 10 bases fitting TRBD1. This CDR3 contains 15 residues. Germline CDR1 reads SGHDN; CDR2 reads FVKESK. Unmatched junction bases numbered 6, after V lost 6 bases and J lost 4 bases. The CDR3 sequence is CASRSGTGDNQPQHF. The CDR3 DNA follows: TGTGCCAGCAGATCAGGGACAGGGGATAATCAGCCCCAGCATTTT.

There are a few counts of this clonotype. The chain uses TRBV12-3 or TRBV12-4 and TRBJ1-1; D remains unclear. Trimming left V 4 bases short and J 5 bases short, with 8 bases between. The CDR3 is 12 residues long. The CDR3 reads CASSYRWTEAFF. The CDR3 DNA follows: TGTGCCAGCAGTTACCGCTGGACTGAAGCTTTCTTT.

There are a few counts of this clonotype. The chain carries TRBV4-1 and TRBJ2-2; no clear D gene. CDR3 length: 11 residues. V lost 10 bases and J 6 bases, leaving 9 bases between the germline ends. Germline loops: CDR1 MGHRA, CDR2 YSYEKL. CDR3 protein: CATPTPGELFF. The CDR3 DNA reads as TGCGCCACCCCCACCCCCGGGGAGCTGTTTTTT.